Listed below are T cell receptor beta chains from one sample, sequenced in a study of blood T cells in healthy people across ages. From the 5' RACE reads, TCRdb called clonotypes with MiXCR, one entry per CDR3 protein. Of 980,000 or so distinct CDR3 sequences listed, about 48% are singletons. The sequenced sample was blood. These receptors were taken from a young man in good health. Each CDR3 is given with its conserved first and last residue. A D gene is named only where the DNA matches it firmly. Rows may omit the clone size; those that give it use once, few, many or a size class.

D: .; V: TRBV21-1; size: few; J: TRBJ2-3; CDR3: CASSTHSGGPDTQYF; DNA: TGTGCCAGCAGCACCCATAGCGGGGGCCCAGATACGCAGTATTTT
D: TRBD2; V: TRBV11-2; size: .; J: TRBJ2-5; CDR3: CASSVEWGTSGYEQNF; DNA: TGTGCCAGCAGCGTGGAATGGGGGACTAGCGGCTACGAGCAGAACTTC
D: .; V: TRBV12-3/TRBV12-4; size: few; J: TRBJ1-1; CDR3: CASIKTGNTEAFF; DNA: TGTGCCAGCATCAAGACAGGGAACACTGAAGCTTTCTTT
D: .; V: TRBV4-3; size: .; J: TRBJ2-7; CDR3: CASSPIVGAGYEQYF; DNA: TGCGCCAGCAGCCCGATTGTAGGGGCCGGGTACGAGCAGTACTTC
D: .; V: TRBV24-1; size: .; J: TRBJ2-1; CDR3: CATRDIYEQFF; DNA: TGTGCCACCAGAGACATCTATGAGCAGTTCTTC
D: .; V: TRBV24-1; size: few; J: TRBJ2-3; CDR3: CATSDPRTGLDTQYF; DNA: TGTGCCACCAGTGACCCTCGGACGGGGCTAGATACGCAGTATTTT
D: .; V: TRBV3-1; size: .; J: TRBJ2-7; CDR3: CASSLGLPTDEQYF; DNA: TGTGCCAGCAGCCTCGGACTACCTACGGACGAGCAGTACTTC
D: TRBD1; V: TRBV6-2/TRBV6-3; size: .; J: TRBJ2-7; CDR3: CASRSGTGGNYEQYF; DNA: TGTGCCAGCAGATCCGGGACAGGGGGAAACTACGAGCAGTACTTC
D: .; V: TRBV4-2; size: .; J: TRBJ2-7; CDR3: CASSQDEGVPYEQYF; DNA: TGTGCCAGCAGCCAAGACGAGGGGGTCCCCTACGAGCAGTACTTC
D: TRBD1; V: TRBV20-1; size: few; J: TRBJ1-1; CDR3: CSATGGKQIEGAFF; DNA: TGCAGTGCTACAGGGGGAAAACAAATTGAAGGGGCTTTCTTT
D: .; V: TRBV7-9; size: .; J: TRBJ2-7; CDR3: CASSLPEAYEQYF; DNA: TGTGCCAGCAGCCTTCCCGAGGCCTACGAGCAGTACTTC
D: .; V: TRBV20-1; size: .; J: TRBJ2-6; CDR3: CSTPLSGANVLTF; DNA: TGCAGTACTCCATTGTCTGGGGCCAACGTCCTGACTTTC
D: TRBD1; V: TRBV7-2; size: many; J: TRBJ2-3; CDR3: CASSLRQGATDTQYF; DNA: TGTGCCAGCAGCTTACGACAGGGAGCAACAGATACGCAGTATTTT
D: .; V: TRBV6-6; size: few; J: TRBJ2-1; CDR3: CASSYSQGGNEQFF; DNA: TGTGCCAGCAGTTACTCCCAGGGGGGCAATGAGCAGTTCTTC
D: .; V: TRBV29-1; size: .; J: TRBJ2-6; CDR3: CSVVQSLSSGANVLTF; DNA: TGCAGCGTTGTCCAGTCCCTCAGTTCTGGGGCCAACGTCCTGACTTTC
D: .; V: TRBV4-2; size: .; J: TRBJ2-1; CDR3: CASSHLGSPTEQFF; DNA: TGTGCCAGCAGCCATCTAGGGTCGCCGACTGAGCAGTTCTTC
D: .; V: TRBV12-3/TRBV12-4; size: few; J: TRBJ2-6; CDR3: CASGPGLSGANVLTF; DNA: TGTGCCAGCGGACCCGGGTTATCTGGGGCCAACGTCCTGACTTTC
D: .; V: TRBV10-3; size: .; J: TRBJ2-7; CDR3: CATGDGTWNDYEQYF; DNA: TGTGCCACGGGGGATGGAACCTGGAACGACTACGAGCAGTACTTC
D: .; V: TRBV12-3/TRBV12-4; size: many; J: TRBJ2-1; CDR3: CASAKPGFGGNEQFF; DNA: TGTGCCAGCGCCAAGCCGGGTTTTGGGGGTAATGAGCAGTTCTTC
D: .; V: TRBV7-2; size: .; J: TRBJ2-6; CDR3: CARSFYSQKGGANVLTF; DNA: TGTGCCAGAAGCTTTTACAGTCAGAAAGGGGGGGCCAACGTCCTGACTTTC
D: .; V: TRBV12-3/TRBV12-4; size: .; J: TRBJ1-5; CDR3: CASSFGQRNQPQHF; DNA: TGTGCCAGCAGTTTCGGACAGCGCAATCAGCCCCAGCATTTT
D: TRBD2; V: TRBV6-5; size: .; J: TRBJ2-5; CDR3: CASSYPSLAGKETQYF; DNA: TGTGCCAGCAGTTACCCATCACTAGCGGGGAAAGAGACCCAGTACTTC
D: .; V: TRBV7-2; size: .; J: TRBJ2-5; CDR3: CASSSGLGGQPRQETQYF; DNA: TGTGCCAGCAGCTCCGGTCTGGGGGGGCAGCCCAGGCAAGAGACCCAGTACTTC
D: TRBD1; V: TRBV6-5; size: once; J: TRBJ1-1; CDR3: CASSLQGAEDTEAFF; DNA: TGTGCCAGCAGTTTACAGGGGGCGGAGGACACTGAAGCTTTCTTT
D: .; V: TRBV6-4; size: few; J: TRBJ2-3; CDR3: CASSDSEGADTQYF; DNA: TGTGCCAGCAGTGACTCAGAGGGAGCAGATACGCAGTATTTT
D: .; V: TRBV10-3; size: .; J: TRBJ2-5; CDR3: CAIRDQETQYF; DNA: TGTGCCATCAGGGACCAAGAGACCCAGTACTTC
D: TRBD2; V: TRBV12-3/TRBV12-4; size: .; J: TRBJ2-1; CDR3: CASSRTSGNYNEQFF; DNA: TGTGCCAGCAGCCGGACTAGCGGGAACTACAATGAGCAGTTCTTC
D: .; V: TRBV9; size: .; J: TRBJ1-6; CDR3: CASSVEWNSPLHF; DNA: TGTGCCAGCAGCGTAGAGTGGAATTCACCCCTCCACTTT
D: TRBD2; V: TRBV7-8; size: .; J: TRBJ2-5; CDR3: CASSLGTSGGSNEQYF; DNA: TGTGCCAGCAGCCTCGGGACTAGCGGGGGTAGCAATGAGCAGTACTTC
D: .; V: TRBV11-2; size: .; J: TRBJ2-2; CDR3: CASSRGGGSGGELFF; DNA: TGTGCCAGCAGCCGCGGTGGGGGGAGTGGCGGGGAGCTGTTTTTT
D: .; V: TRBV29-1; size: .; J: TRBJ1-1; CDR3: CGVAQANTEAFF; DNA: TGCGGCGTTGCACAGGCGAACACTGAAGCTTTCTTT
D: .; V: TRBV12-3/TRBV12-4; size: .; J: TRBJ1-4; CDR3: CASSPQSPEKLFF; DNA: TGTGCCAGCAGCCCACAGAGTCCTGAAAAACTGTTTTTT
D: TRBD2; V: TRBV4-2; size: .; J: TRBJ2-1; CDR3: CASSRPGLVNEQFF; DNA: TGTGCCAGCAGCCGGCCGGGACTAGTCAATGAGCAGTTCTTC
D: .; V: TRBV2; size: .; J: TRBJ2-1; CDR3: CASNQGKGNGEQFF; DNA: TGTGCCAGCAACCAGGGTAAGGGTAATGGGGAGCAGTTCTTC
D: .; V: TRBV5-1; size: many; J: TRBJ2-7; CDR3: CASSQLDEQYF; DNA: TGCGCCAGCAGCCAGTTGGACGAGCAGTACTTC
D: TRBD1; V: TRBV29-1; size: .; J: TRBJ1-2; CDR3: CSVGADRVATTGYTF; DNA: TGCAGCGTTGGTGCGGACAGGGTAGCGACTACTGGCTACACCTTC
D: .; V: TRBV5-1; size: .; J: TRBJ2-3; CDR3: CASSTGRTVTDTQYF; DNA: TGCGCCAGCAGCACTGGTAGGACAGTCACAGATACGCAGTATTTT
D: TRBD1; V: TRBV12-3/TRBV12-4; size: few; J: TRBJ2-1; CDR3: CASSFMAGGGNEQFF; DNA: TGTGCCAGCAGTTTTATGGCAGGGGGTGGGAATGAGCAGTTCTTC
D: .; V: TRBV10-3; size: many; J: TRBJ2-7; CDR3: CAITGTPTGGYEQYF; DNA: TGTGCCATCACCGGGACACCCACCGGGGGGTACGAGCAGTACTTC
D: TRBD2; V: TRBV15; size: .; J: TRBJ2-1; CDR3: CATSRDHWAGGQSEQFF; DNA: TGTGCCACCAGCAGAGATCATTGGGCGGGGGGGCAGAGTGAGCAGTTCTTC
D: .; V: TRBV6-2/TRBV6-3; size: .; J: TRBJ2-5; CDR3: CASSWPMYQETQYF; DNA: TGTGCCAGCAGTTGGCCGATGTACCAAGAGACCCAGTACTTC
D: TRBD2; V: TRBV2; size: .; J: TRBJ2-3; CDR3: CASNRLAGPTDTQYF; DNA: TGTGCCAGCAACCGACTAGCGGGGCCCACAGATACGCAGTATTTT
D: .; V: TRBV15; size: .; J: TRBJ1-6; CDR3: CATSRDIGQHNSPLHF; DNA: TGTGCCACCAGCAGGGATATCGGACAGCATAATTCACCCCTCCACTTT
D: TRBD2; V: TRBV28; size: .; J: TRBJ2-4; CDR3: CASKLAGGTDIQYF; DNA: TGTGCCAGCAAATTGGCGGGGGGGACGGACATTCAGTACTTC
D: .; V: TRBV4-2; size: .; J: TRBJ1-2; CDR3: CASSQDSGAAYGYTF; DNA: TGTGCCAGCAGCCAAGATTCAGGGGCGGCCTATGGCTACACCTTC
D: TRBD2; V: TRBV6-6; size: .; J: TRBJ2-1; CDR3: CASSLVSGLDNEQFF; DNA: TGTGCCAGCAGTCTAGTTTCGGGACTAGATAATGAGCAGTTCTTC
D: TRBD1; V: TRBV9; size: .; J: TRBJ2-3; CDR3: CASSVLTGGITQYF; DNA: TGTGCCAGCAGCGTCCTAACAGGGGGCATTACGCAGTATTTT
D: TRBD1; V: TRBV11-1; size: .; J: TRBJ2-3; CDR3: CASSLGTGVDTQYF; DNA: TGTGCCAGCAGCTTAGGAACAGGGGTAGATACGCAGTATTTT
D: TRBD2; V: TRBV16; size: .; J: TRBJ2-5; CDR3: CASSQWGGQETQYF; DNA: TGTGCCAGCAGCCAATGGGGGGGCCAAGAGACCCAGTACTTC
D: .; V: TRBV5-6; size: .; J: TRBJ2-7; CDR3: CASSFLGSFYEQYF; DNA: TGTGCCAGCAGCTTCTTGGGGAGCTTCTACGAGCAGTACTTC
D: TRBD2; V: TRBV29-1; size: few; J: TRBJ2-7; CDR3: CSVRLTSGGTYEQYF; DNA: TGCAGCGTCCGCCTTACTAGCGGGGGAACCTACGAGCAGTACTTC
D: .; V: TRBV7-2; size: .; J: TRBJ1-2; CDR3: CASSAPTTGYGYTF; DNA: TGTGCCAGCAGCGCCCCTACAACAGGGTATGGCTACACCTTC
D: .; V: TRBV7-9; size: .; J: TRBJ2-7; CDR3: CASSLGRQGDEQYF; DNA: TGTGCCAGCAGCTTAGGCAGGCAGGGAGACGAGCAGTACTTC